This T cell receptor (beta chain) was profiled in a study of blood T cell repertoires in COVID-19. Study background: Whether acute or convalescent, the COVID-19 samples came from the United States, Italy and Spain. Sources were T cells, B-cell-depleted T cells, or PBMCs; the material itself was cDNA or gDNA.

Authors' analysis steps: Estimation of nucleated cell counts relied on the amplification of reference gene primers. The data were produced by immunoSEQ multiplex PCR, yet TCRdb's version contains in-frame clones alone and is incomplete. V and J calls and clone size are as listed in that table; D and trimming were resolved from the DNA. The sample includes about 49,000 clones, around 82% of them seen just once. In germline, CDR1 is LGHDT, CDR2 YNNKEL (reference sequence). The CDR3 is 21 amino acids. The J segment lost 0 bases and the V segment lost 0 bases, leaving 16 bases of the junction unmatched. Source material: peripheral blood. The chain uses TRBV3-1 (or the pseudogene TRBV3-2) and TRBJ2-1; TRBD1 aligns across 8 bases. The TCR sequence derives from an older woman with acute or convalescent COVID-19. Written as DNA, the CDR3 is TGTGCCAGCAGCCAAGAAATTCAGGTCAGGGGGCGAACAAGCTCCTACAATGAGCAGTTCTTC. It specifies CASSQEIQVRGRTSSYNEQFF.